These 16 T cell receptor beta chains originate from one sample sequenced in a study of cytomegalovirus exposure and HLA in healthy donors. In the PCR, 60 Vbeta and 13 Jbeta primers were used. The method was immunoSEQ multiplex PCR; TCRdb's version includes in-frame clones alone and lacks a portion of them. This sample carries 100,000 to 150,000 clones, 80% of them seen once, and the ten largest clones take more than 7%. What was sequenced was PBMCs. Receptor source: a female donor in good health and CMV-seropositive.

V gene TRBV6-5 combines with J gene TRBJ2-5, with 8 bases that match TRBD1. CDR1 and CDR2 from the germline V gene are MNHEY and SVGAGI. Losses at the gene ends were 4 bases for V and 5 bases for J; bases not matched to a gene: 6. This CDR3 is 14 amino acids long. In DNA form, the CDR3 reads TGTGCCAGCAGTTCCCCAGGGGGCGAGGAGACCCAGTACTTC. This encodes CASSSPGGEETQYF.

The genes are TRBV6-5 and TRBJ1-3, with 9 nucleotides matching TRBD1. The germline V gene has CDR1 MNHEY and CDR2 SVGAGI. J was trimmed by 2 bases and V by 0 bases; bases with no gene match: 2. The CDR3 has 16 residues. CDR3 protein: CASSYSRDRAGNTIYF. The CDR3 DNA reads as TGTGCCAGCAGTTACTCCCGGGACAGGGCTGGAAACACCATATATTTT.

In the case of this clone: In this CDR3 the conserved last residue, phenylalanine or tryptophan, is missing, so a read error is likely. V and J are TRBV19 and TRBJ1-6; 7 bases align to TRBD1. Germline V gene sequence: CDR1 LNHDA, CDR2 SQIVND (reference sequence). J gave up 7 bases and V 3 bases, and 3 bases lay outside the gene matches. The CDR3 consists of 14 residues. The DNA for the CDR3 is TGTGCCAGTAGTATCACAGGGGTAAATTCACCCCTCCACCTT. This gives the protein CASSITGVNSPLHL.

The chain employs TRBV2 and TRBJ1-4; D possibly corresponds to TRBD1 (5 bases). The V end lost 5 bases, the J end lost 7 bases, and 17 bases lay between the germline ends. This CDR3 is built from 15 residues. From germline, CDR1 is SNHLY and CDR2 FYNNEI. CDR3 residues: CASSLGAQFGEKLFF. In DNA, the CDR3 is TGTGCCAGCAGTCTAGGGGCACAGTTTGGTGAAAAACTGTTTTTT.

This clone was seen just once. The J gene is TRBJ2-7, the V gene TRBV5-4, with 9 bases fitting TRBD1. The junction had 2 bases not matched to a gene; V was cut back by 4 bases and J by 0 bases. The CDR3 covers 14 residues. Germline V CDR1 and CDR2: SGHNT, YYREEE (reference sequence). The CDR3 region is CASSPGQGSYEQYF. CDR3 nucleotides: TGTGCCAGCAGCCCGGGACAGGGCTCCTACGAGCAGTACTTC.

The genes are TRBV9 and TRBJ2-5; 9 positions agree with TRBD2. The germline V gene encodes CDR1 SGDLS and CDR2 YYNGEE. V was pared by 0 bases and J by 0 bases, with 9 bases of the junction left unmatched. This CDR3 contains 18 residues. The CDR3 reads CASSVGTSTSGYQETQYF. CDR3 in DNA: TGTGCCAGCAGCGTAGGTACCTCGACTAGCGGTTACCAAGAGACCCAGTACTTC.

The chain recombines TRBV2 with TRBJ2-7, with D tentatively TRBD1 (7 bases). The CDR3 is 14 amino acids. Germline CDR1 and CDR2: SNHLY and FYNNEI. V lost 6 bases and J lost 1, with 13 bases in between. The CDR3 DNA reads TGTGCCAGCAGGAGGAGGGACAGATCCTACGAGCAGTACTTC. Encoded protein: CASRRRDRSYEQYF.

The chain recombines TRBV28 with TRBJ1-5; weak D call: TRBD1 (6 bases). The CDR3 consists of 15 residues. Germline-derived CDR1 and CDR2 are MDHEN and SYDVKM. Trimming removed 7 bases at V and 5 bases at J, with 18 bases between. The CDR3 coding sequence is TGTGCCAGCAAAATTACTAACAGGGATGATCAGCCCCAGCATTTT. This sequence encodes CASKITNRDDQPQHF.

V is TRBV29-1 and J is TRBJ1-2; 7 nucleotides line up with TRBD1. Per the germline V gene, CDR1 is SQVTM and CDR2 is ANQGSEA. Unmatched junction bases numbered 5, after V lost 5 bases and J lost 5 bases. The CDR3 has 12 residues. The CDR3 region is CSVQTGSYGYTF. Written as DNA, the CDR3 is TGCAGCGTTCAGACAGGGAGTTATGGCTACACCTTC.

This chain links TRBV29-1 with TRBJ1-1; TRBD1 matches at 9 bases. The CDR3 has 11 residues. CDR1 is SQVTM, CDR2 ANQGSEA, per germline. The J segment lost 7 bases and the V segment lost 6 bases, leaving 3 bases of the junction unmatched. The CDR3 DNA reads TGCAGCGTGAGGGACAGGGATGAAGCTTTCTTT. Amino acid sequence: CSVRDRDEAFF.

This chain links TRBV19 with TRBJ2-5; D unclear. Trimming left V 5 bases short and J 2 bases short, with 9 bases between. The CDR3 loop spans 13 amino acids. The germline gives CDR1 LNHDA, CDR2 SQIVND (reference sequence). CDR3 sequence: CASSVSRQETQYF. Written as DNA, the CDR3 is TGTGCCAGTAGTGTCTCCAGGCAAGAGACCCAGTACTTC. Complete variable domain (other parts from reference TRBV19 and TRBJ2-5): DGGITQSPKYLFRKEGQNVTLSCEQNLNHDAMYWYRQDPGQGLRLIYYSQIVNDFQKGDIAEGYSVSREKKESFPLTVTSAQKNPTAFYLCASSVSRQETQYFGPGTRLLVL.

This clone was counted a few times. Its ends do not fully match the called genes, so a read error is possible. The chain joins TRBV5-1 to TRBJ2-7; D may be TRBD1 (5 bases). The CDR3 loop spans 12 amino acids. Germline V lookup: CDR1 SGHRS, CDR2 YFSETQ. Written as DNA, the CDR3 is TGCGCCAGCAGCTTGGAGGGCAACAGGCCACACTTC. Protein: CASSLEGNRPHF.

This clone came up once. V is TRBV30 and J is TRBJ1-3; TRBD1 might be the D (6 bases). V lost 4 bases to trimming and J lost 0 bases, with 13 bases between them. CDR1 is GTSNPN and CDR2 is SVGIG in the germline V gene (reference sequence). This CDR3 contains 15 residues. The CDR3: CAWNGDIISGNTIYF. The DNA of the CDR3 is TGTGCCTGGAATGGGGACATTATCTCTGGAAACACCATATATTTT.

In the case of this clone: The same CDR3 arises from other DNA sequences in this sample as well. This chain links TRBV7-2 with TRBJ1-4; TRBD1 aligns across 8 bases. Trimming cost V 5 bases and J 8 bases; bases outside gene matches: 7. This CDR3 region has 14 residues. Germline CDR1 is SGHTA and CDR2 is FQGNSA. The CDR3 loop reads CASSLDRGGEKLFF. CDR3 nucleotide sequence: TGTGCCAGCAGCCTAGACAGGGGTGGCGAAAAACTGTTTTTT.

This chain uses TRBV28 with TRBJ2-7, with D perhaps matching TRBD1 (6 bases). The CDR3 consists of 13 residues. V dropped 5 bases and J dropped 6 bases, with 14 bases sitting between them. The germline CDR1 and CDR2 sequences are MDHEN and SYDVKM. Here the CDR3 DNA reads TGTGCCAGCAGTCACAGGACAGAAGGCGAGCAGTACTTC. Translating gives CASSHRTEGEQYF.

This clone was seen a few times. The CDR3 nucleotides are TGTGCCAGCAGTGAATCCTTTGGGACAGGGACCGAGACCCAGTACTTC. Translated, it gives CASSESFGTGTETQYF. V and J are TRBV6-1 and TRBJ2-5, with 9 bases fitting TRBD1. This CDR3 is 16 amino acids long. Germline V gene data show CDR1 as MNHNS and CDR2 as SASEGT. Losses at the gene ends were 2 bases for V and 5 bases for J; bases not matched to a gene: 9.